Each of the 2 T cell receptor beta chains below was sequenced from the same sample in a study of pediatric ulcerative colitis. One to two pinch biopsies were taken from the rectum during colonoscopy. Clones were read by immunoSEQ multiplex PCR, and TCRdb kept only the in-frame ones, dropping some. In the table there are tens of thousands of clones, about two thirds of which are singletons. The sequencing input was gut tissue. The receptors stem from a boy aged 5 to 17 with severe ulcerative colitis.

The chain has TRBV30 and TRBJ1-2; a weak D match, TRBD1 (6 bases). CDR1 and CDR2 (germline): GTSNPN, SVGIG (reference sequence). Trimming took 4 bases from V and 2 from J, leaving 14 bases between them. There are 14 residues in the CDR3. CDR3 sequence: CAWTAKGTNYGYTF. CDR3 DNA sequence: TGTGCCTGGACCGCGAAGGGGACAAACTATGGCTACACCTTC.

The V and J genes are TRBV27 and TRBJ2-7, with 7 bases aligning to TRBD1. The CDR3 totals 14 residues. CDR1 is MNHEY, CDR2 SMNVEV, per germline (reference sequence). V shed 3 bases and J 3 bases; nucleotides not matched to a gene: 5. Here the CDR3 reads CASSLGPGGYEQYF. CDR3 in DNA: TGTGCCAGCAGTTTGGGACCAGGGGGCTACGAGCAGTACTTC.